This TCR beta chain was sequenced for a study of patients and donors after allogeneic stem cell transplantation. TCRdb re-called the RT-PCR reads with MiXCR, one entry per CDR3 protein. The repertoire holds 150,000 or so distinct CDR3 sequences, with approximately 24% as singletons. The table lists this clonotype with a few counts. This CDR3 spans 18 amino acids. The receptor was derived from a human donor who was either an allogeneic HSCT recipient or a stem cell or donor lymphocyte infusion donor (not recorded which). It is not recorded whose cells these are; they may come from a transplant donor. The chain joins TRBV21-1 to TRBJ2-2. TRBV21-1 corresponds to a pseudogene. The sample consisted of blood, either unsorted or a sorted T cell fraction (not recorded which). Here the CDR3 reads CASSRWDAAIPNTGELFF. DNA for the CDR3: TGTGCCAGCAGCAGGTGGGATGCGGCGATTCCGAACACCGGGGAGCTGTTTTTT.